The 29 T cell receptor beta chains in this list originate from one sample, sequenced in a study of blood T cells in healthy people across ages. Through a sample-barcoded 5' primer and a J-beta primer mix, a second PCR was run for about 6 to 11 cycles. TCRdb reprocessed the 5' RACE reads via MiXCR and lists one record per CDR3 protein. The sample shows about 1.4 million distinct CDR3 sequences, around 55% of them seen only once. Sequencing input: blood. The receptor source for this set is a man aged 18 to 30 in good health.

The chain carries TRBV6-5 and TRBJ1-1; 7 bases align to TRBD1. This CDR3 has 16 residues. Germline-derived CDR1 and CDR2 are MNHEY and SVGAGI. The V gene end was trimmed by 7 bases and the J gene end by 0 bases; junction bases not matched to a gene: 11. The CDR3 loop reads CASTITPTGMNTEAFF. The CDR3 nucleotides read TGTGCCAGCACCATTACGCCGACAGGGATGAACACTGAAGCTTTCTTT.

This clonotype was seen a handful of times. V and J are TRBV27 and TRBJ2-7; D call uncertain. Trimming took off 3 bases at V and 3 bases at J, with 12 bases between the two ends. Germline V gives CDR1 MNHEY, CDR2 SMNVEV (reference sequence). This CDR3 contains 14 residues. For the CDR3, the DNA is TGTGCCAGCAGTTTCCTCGGCCCCAACTACGAGCAGTACTTC. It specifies CASSFLGPNYEQYF.

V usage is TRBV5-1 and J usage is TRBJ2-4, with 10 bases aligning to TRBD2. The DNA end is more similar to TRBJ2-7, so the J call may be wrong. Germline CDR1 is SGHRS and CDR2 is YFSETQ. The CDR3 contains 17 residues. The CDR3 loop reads CASSIGVPGLAYYEQYF. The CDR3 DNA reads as TGCGCCAGCAGCATTGGGGTACCGGGACTAGCGTACTACGAGCAGTACTTC.

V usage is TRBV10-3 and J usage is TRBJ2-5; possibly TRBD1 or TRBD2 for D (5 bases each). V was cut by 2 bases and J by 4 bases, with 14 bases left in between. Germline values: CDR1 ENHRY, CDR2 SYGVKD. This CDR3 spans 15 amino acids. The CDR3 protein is CAISEPAGTRETQYF. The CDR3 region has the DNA TGTGCCATCAGTGAGCCTGCCGGGACGCGAGAGACCCAGTACTTC.

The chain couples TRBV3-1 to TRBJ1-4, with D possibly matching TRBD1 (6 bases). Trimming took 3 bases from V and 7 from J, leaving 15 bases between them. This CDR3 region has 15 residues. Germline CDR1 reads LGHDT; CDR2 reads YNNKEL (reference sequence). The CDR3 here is CASSQESRGAEKLFF. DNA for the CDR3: TGTGCCAGCAGCCAGGAAAGTCGGGGGGCTGAAAAACTGTTTTTT.

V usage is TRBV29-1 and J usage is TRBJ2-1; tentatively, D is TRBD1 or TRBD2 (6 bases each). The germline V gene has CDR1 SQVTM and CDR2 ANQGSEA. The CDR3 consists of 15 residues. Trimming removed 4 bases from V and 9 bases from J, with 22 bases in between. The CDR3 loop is CSVVAAKTEGGEQFF. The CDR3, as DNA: TGCAGCGTTGTGGCGGCCAAAACTGAGGGGGGTGAGCAGTTCTTC.

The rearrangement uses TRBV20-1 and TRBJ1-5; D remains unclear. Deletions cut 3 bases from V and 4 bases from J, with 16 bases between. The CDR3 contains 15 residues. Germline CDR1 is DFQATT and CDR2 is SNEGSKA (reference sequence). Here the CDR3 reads CSARRARGENQPQHF. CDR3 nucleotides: TGCAGTGCTAGGCGGGCCCGGGGAGAGAATCAGCCCCAGCATTTT.

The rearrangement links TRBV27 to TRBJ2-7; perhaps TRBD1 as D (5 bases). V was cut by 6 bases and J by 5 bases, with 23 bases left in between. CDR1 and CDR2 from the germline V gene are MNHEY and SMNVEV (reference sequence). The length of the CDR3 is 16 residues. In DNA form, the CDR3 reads TGTGCCAGCAGATTAGGGGTATCGACCGCCTTGGACGAGCAGTACTTC. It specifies CASRLGVSTALDEQYF.

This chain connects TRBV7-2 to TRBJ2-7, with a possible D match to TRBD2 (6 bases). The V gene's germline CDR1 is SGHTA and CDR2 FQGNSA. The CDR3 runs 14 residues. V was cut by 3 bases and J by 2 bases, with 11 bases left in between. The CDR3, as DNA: TGTGCCAGCAGCTTCCCCCGGGAGCCCTACGAGCAGTACTTC. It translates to CASSFPREPYEQYF.

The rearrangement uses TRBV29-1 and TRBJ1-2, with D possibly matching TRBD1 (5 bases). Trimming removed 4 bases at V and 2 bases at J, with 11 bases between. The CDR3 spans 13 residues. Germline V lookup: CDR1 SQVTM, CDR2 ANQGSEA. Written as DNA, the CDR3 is TGCAGCGTTGCCCCCAGGGACAACTATGGCTACACCTTC. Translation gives CSVAPRDNYGYTF.

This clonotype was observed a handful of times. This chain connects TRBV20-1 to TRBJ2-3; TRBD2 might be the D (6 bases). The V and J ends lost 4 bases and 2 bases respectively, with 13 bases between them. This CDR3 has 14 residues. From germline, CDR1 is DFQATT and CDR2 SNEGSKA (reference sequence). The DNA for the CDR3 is TGCAGTGCTAACGGGGGACGGTACACAGATACGCAGTATTTT. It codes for CSANGGRYTDTQYF.

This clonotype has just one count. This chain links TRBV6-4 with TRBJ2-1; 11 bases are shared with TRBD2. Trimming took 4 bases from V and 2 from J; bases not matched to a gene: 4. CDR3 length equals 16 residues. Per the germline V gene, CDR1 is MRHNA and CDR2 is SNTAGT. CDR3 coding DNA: TGTGCCAGCAGTGTAATAGCGGGGGGGCCCTACAATGAGCAGTTCTTC. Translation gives CASSVIAGGPYNEQFF.

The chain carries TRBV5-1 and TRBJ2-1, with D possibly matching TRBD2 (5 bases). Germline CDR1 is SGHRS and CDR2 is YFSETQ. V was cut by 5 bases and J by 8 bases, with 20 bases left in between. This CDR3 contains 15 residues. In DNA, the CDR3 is TGCGCCAGCAGACCTATAGTACTAGTCGTCGATGAGCAGTTCTTC. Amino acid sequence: CASRPIVLVVDEQFF.

The CDR3 bases are TGTGCCAGCAGTGGGGGGGTGGTATTCGAGCAGTACTTC. Protein: CASSGGVVFEQYF. The V call is TRBV25-1, the J call TRBJ2-7; D perhaps matches TRBD2 (6 bases). The CDR3 runs 13 residues. Trimming left V 4 bases short and J 6 bases short, with 13 bases between. Germline V gene sequence: CDR1 MGHDK, CDR2 SYGVNS.

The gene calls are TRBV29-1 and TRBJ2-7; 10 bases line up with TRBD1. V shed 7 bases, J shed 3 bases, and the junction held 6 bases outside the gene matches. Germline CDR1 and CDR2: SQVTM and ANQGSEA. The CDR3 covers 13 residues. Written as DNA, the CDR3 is TGCAGCGCGGGAAGGACAGGGGGCTACGAGCAGTACTTC. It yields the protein CSAGRTGGYEQYF.

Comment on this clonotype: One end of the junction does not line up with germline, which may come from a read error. As DNA, the CDR3 is TGTGCCAGCAGGTTAGGCGGGAGCTCCTACGAGCAGTACTTC. Amino acid sequence: CASRLGGSSYEQYF. The chain joins TRBV12-3 or TRBV12-4 to TRBJ2-7, with 7 bases identical to TRBD2. The CDR3 contains 14 residues.

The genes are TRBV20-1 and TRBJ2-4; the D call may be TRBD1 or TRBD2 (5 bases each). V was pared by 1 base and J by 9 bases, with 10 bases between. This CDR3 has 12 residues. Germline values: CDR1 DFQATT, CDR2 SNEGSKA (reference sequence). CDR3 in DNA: TGCAGTGCTAGAGTAGAGGGGCCCATTCAGTACTTC. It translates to CSARVEGPIQYF.

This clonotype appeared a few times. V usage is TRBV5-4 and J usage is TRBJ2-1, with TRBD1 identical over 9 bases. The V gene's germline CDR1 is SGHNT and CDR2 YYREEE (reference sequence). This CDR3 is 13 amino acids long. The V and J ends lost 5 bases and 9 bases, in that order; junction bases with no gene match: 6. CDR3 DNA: TGTGCCAGCAGGCCACAGGGGGCAGGTGAGCAGTTCTTC. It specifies CASRPQGAGEQFF.

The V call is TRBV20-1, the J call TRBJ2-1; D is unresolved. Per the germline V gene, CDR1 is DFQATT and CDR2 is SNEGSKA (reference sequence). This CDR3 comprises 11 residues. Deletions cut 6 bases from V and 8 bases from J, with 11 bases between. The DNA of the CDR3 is TGCAGTGCCGAGAAAACGGATGAGCAGTTCTTC. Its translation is CSAEKTDEQFF.

The CDR3 DNA follows: TGCGCCAGCAGCATACGGACAGAATCCCAGCCCCAGCATTTT. It yields the protein CASSIRTESQPQHF. The chain is built from TRBV4-1 and TRBJ1-5; D perhaps matches TRBD1 (6 bases). Trimming took off 5 bases at V and 7 bases at J, with 15 bases between the two ends. Germline values: CDR1 MGHRA, CDR2 YSYEKL. This CDR3 comprises 14 residues.

The CDR3 DNA reads as TGTGCCAGCAGTGATTGGGAGGACTCCTACGAGCAGTACTTC. Its translation: CASSDWEDSYEQYF. The chain links TRBV2 to TRBJ2-7; D perhaps matches TRBD2 (6 bases). V shed 3 bases and J shed 0 bases, with 9 bases lying between them. CDR3 length equals 14 residues. CDR1 is SNHLY, CDR2 FYNNEI, per germline.

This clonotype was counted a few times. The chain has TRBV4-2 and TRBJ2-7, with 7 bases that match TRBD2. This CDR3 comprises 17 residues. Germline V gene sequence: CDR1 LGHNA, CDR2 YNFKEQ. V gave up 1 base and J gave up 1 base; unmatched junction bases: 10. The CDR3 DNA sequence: TGTGCCAGCAGCCAAGTAGTGGGTGCTAGCGGATCCTACGAGCAGTACTTC. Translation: CASSQVVGASGSYEQYF.

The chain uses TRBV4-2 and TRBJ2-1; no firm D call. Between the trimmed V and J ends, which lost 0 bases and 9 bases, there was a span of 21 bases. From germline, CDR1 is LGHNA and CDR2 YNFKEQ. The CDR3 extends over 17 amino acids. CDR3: CASSQDNLGSHLSEQFF. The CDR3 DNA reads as TGTGCCAGCAGCCAAGATAATCTAGGGTCTCATTTAAGTGAGCAGTTCTTC.

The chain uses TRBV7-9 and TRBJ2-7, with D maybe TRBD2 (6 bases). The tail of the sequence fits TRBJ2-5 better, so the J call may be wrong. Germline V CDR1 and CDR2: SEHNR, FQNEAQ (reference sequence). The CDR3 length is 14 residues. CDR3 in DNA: TGTGCCAGCTTCGTCGGTCGGGGGTTAGAGACCCAGTACTTC. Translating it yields CASFVGRGLETQYF.

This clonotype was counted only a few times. Written as DNA, the CDR3 is TGCAGTGCTAAAACCTACGAGCAGTACTTC. It specifies CSAKTYEQYF. The chain uses TRBV20-1 and TRBJ2-7; no clear D. This CDR3 contains 10 residues. Germline CDR1 is DFQATT and CDR2 is SNEGSKA (reference sequence). Between the trimmed V and J ends, which lost 4 bases and 2 bases, there was a span of 3 bases.

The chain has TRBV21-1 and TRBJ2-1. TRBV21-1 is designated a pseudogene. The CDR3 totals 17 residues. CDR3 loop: CASSNLQLFSSYNEQFF. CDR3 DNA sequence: TGTGCCAGCAGCAACCTTCAACTATTTTCCTCCTACAATGAGCAGTTCTTC.

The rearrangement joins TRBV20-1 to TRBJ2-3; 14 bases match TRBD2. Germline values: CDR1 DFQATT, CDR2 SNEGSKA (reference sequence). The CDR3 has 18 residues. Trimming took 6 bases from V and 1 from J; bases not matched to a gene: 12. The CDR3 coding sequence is TGCAGTGCGCACACCGGGACTAGCGGGAGTAAGCGCACAGATACGCAGTATTTT. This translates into CSAHTGTSGSKRTDTQYF.

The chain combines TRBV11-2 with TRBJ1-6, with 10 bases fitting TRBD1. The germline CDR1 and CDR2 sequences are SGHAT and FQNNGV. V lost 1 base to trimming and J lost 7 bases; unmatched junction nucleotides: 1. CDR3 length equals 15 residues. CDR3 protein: CASSLGDRGNSPLHF. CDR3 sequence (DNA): TGTGCCAGCAGCTTAGGGGACAGGGGAAATTCACCCCTCCACTTT.

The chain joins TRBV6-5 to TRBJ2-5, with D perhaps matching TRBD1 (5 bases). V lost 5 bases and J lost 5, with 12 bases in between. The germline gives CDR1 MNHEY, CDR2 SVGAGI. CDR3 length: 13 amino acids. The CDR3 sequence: CASSEGVGETQYF. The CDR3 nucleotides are TGTGCCAGCAGTGAAGGGGTGGGGGAGACCCAGTACTTC.